This entry lists 8 T cell receptor beta chains sequenced from one sample in a study of blood T cell repertoires in COVID-19. Clones were sequenced by immunoSEQ multiplex PCR, and TCRdb holds only the in-frame ones, with some missing. This table holds 150,000 to 200,000 clones, roughly 84% found once. The sequenced material came from peripheral blood. The receptors derive from a woman of 80 years or more with acute or convalescent COVID-19.

The rearrangement links TRBV4-2 to TRBJ1-4, with 10 bases matching TRBD1. Germline assignment: CDR1 LGHNA and CDR2 YNFKEQ. V lost 0 bases, J lost 7 bases, and 5 bases stayed unmatched. CDR3 length equals 16 residues. The CDR3 here is CASSQDPGTGAEKLFF. In DNA form, the CDR3 reads TGTGCCAGCAGCCAAGACCCCGGGACAGGGGCTGAAAAACTGTTTTTT.

This chain joins TRBV7-8 and TRBJ1-6; a possible D gene is TRBD1 (6 bases). CDR1 and CDR2 (germline): SGHVS, FQNEAQ. This CDR3 region has 18 residues. V lost 0 bases and J lost 8, with 20 bases in between. The CDR3 DNA is TGTGCCAGCAGCTTAGCAAGGCCAGGGGCATATGTTTATTCACCCCTCCACTTT. It translates to CASSLARPGAYVYSPLHF.

To note about this clone: Other DNA variants within this sample encode the same CDR3. The CDR3 sequence is CASSTGQLNEQFF. The CDR3 DNA sequence: TGTGCCAGTAGTACCGGACAGCTTAATGAGCAGTTCTTC. The V and J genes are TRBV19 and TRBJ2-1; TRBD1 is a possible D gene (6 bases). The CDR3 length is 13 residues. The germline V gene encodes CDR1 LNHDA and CDR2 SQIVND (reference sequence). Trimming shortened V by 4 bases and J by 7 bases, and 11 bases separated the two germline ends.

In this sample, this clone turned up once. This chain connects TRBV3-1 (or the pseudogene TRBV3-2) to TRBJ1-4, with 11 positions matching TRBD1. The CDR3 length is 15 residues. Trimming removed 4 bases from V and 7 bases from J; junction bases left unmatched: 5. CDR1 and CDR2 from the germline V gene are LGHDT and YNNKEL (reference sequence). CDR3 sequence: CASSLRGQGGEKLFF. DNA of the CDR3: TGTGCCAGCAGCCTCCGGGGACAGGGGGGTGAAAAACTGTTTTTT.

The chain recombines TRBV5-1 with TRBJ2-2, with 11 bases fitting TRBD1. Germline V gives CDR1 SGHRS, CDR2 YFSETQ. The trim removed 4 bases at V and 1 base at J, leaving 12 bases unmatched. The CDR3 has 19 residues. CDR3 in DNA: TGCGCCAGCAGCCGGGGACAGGGGGGGCCCGCAGTGAACACCGGGGAGCTGTTTTTT. Protein sequence: CASSRGQGGPAVNTGELFF.

This chain uses TRBV7-9 with TRBJ1-2; D may be TRBD1 (6 bases). The V end lost 4 bases, the J end lost 8 bases, and 8 bases lay between the germline ends. This CDR3 comprises 11 residues. The germline V gene has CDR1 SEHNR and CDR2 FQNEAQ (reference sequence). CDR3 protein: CASSSGEGYTF. The CDR3 DNA reads as TGTGCCAGCAGCTCAGGGGAAGGCTACACCTTC.

This rearrangement joins TRBV7-3 to TRBJ1-4, with no clear D. This CDR3 is built from 15 residues. Germline CDR1 is SGHTA and CDR2 is FQGTGA. V was pared by 5 bases and J by 7 bases, with 17 bases between. The CDR3 here is CASSAGMGYAEKLFF. The CDR3 coding sequence is TGTGCCAGCAGCGCGGGGATGGGTTATGCTGAAAAACTGTTTTTT.

In this sample, this clone turned up a few times. This sequence joins TRBV11-3 and TRBJ2-1; TRBD2 agrees at 11 bases. With 5 bases clipped from V and 0 bases from J, the junction kept 0 bases outside the gene matches. Germline CDR1 is SGHNT and CDR2 is YENEEA. CDR3 size: 15 residues. In nucleotides, the CDR3 is TGTGCCAGCAGCACTAGCGGGGGCTCCTACAATGAGCAGTTCTTC. It codes for CASSTSGGSYNEQFF.